This TCR beta chain was identified during a study of graft-versus-host responses after intestinal transplantation. Study information: Recipients got multivisceral, liver-intestinal, or isolated intestinal transplants. Uniformly, recipients were administered anti-thymocyte globulin induction with subsequent tacrolimus and steroids for about 3 years. Study-wide results and caveats: Early declines in HvG clones that occurred post-transplant were associated with peak circulating GvH clone levels. GvH clones surfaced in recipient marrow, some emerging earlier in ileum or blood.

A single count supports this clone. Antigen: not known. The assay was immunoSEQ multiplex PCR, and TCRdb's table has in-frame clones only and misses some. The top ten hold roughly 0.58% of the sample, which has about 41,000 clones, approximately 95% seen once. The germline V gene has CDR1 SGDLS and CDR2 YYNGEE. The CDR3 contains 15 residues. Trimming pared 3 bases from V and 8 bases from J, leaving 18 bases between. Sequencing used unstimulated CD8+ T cells sorted from spleen or lymph node cells, obtained before transplant. This sequence joins TRBV9 and TRBJ2-1; maybe TRBD1 (5 bases). The clonotype comes from a human donor who was the organ donor for an intestinal transplant. CDR3 sequence (DNA): TGTGCCAGCAGCGGGGTGGGGCAGGGCGGAGATGAGCAGTTCTTC. This encodes CASSGVGQGGDEQFF.